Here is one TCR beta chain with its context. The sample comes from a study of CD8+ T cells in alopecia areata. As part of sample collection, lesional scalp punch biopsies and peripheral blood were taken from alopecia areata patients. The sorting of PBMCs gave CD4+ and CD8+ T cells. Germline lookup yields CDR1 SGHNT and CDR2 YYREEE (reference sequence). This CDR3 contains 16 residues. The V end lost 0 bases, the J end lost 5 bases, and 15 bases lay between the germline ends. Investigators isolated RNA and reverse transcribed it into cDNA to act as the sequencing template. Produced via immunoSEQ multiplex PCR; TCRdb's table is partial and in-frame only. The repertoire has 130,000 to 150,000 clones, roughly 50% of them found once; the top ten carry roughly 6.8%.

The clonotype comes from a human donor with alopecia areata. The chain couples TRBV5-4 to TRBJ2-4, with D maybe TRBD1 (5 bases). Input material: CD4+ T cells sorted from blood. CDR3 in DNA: TGTGCCAGCAGCTTGGGGGGCCCGGCCCAGCAAAACATTCAGTACTTC. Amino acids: CASSLGGPAQQNIQYF. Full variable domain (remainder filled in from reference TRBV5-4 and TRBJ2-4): ETGVTQSPTHLIKTRGQQVTLRCSSQSGHNTVSWYQQALGQGPQFIFQYYREEENGRGNFPPRFSGLQFPNYSSELNVNALELDDSALYLCASSLGGPAQQNIQYFGAGTRLSVL.